The 20 T cell receptor beta chains below all came from one sample that was sequenced in a study of regulatory T cells in long-lasting Graves disease. Time point in this sample: newly diagnosed GD, antithyroid drugs for less than 3 months. From RNA extracted from PBMCs, the TCR library was made. iRepertoire HTBI primers and Arm-PCR of CDR3 regions built TCR beta libraries. TCRdb redid the calling of the multiplex PCR reads with MiXCR, one entry per CDR3 protein. The table includes approximately 560,000 distinct CDR3 sequences, about 16% detected once. These same records also appear under a second study, on T cells in Graves' hyperthyroidism and ophthalmopathy.

Material: peripheral blood mononuclear cells (PBMCs), obtained at new diagnosis, from a patient treated with antithyroid drugs. The receptors here all came from a man aged 18 to 30 with Graves disease.

The table lists this clonotype with many counts. CDR3 sequence reads: CASSQAAQETQYF. The CDR3 nucleotides read TGTGCCAGCAGCCAAGCGGCGCAAGAGACCCAGTACTTC. The chain combines TRBV3-1 with TRBJ2-5; unclear D gene. CDR1 and CDR2 (germline): LGHDT, YNNKEL (reference sequence). CDR3 length: 13 residues. Trimming stripped 1 base from V and 2 bases from J, with 5 bases between.

Ten or more counts support this clonotype. The chain recombines TRBV27 with TRBJ2-5, with D perhaps assigned TRBD1 or TRBD2 (5 bases each). V lost 0 bases to trimming and J lost 6 bases, with 17 bases between them. Germline lookup yields CDR1 MNHEY and CDR2 SMNVEV (reference sequence). The CDR3 has 16 amino acids. CDR3 in amino acids: CASSLSGTGSGKTQYF. In nucleotides, the CDR3 is TGTGCCAGCAGTTTATCTGGGACGGGGTCTGGGAAGACCCAGTACTTC.

This clonotype has a count of ten or more. This chain's CDR3 is CASSLGQGKGPQHF. CDR3 DNA: TGCGCCAGCAGCTTGGGCCAGGGGAAGGGGCCCCAGCATTTT. This chain joins TRBV5-1 and TRBJ1-5; tentatively, D is TRBD1 (6 bases). CDR3 length: 14 amino acids. V was shortened by 0 bases and J by 9 bases, with 13 bases between the two germline ends. CDR1 and CDR2 (germline): SGHRS, YFSETQ.

The chain couples TRBV7-2 to TRBJ1-2; tentative D call: TRBD1 (6 bases). The V and J ends lost 5 bases and 5 bases respectively, with 12 bases between them. CDR1 SGHTA and CDR2 FQGNSA come from the germline V gene. The CDR3 consists of 13 residues. The CDR3 loop reads CASSPIQGYGYTF. The CDR3 DNA follows: TGTGCCAGCAGCCCGATCCAGGGGTATGGCTACACCTTC.

The genes are TRBV20-1 and TRBJ2-1; the match to TRBD2 covers 9 bases. The V gene end was trimmed by 6 bases and the J gene end by 7 bases; junction bases not matched to a gene: 4. CDR3 length equals 12 residues. Germline CDR1 and CDR2: DFQATT and SNEGSKA (reference sequence). In nucleotides, the CDR3 is TGCAGTGCCAGCGGGGGGCTAAATGAGCAGTTCTTC. This translates into CSASGGLNEQFF.

J is TRBJ2-3 and V is TRBV11-2, with TRBD2 matching over 8 bases. Germline trimming cut 3 bases from V and 6 bases from J; bases unmatched to any gene: 11. The CDR3 extends over 16 amino acids. Germline V gene lookup returns CDR1 SGHAT and CDR2 FQNNGV. The CDR3 DNA sequence: TGTGCCAGCAGCTTGAGCGGGAGTCGTCTTAGGGATACGCAGTATTTT. It is translated as CASSLSGSRLRDTQYF.

This clonotype has a count of ten or more. V and J are TRBV20-1 and TRBJ2-7, with 7 bases aligning to TRBD2. V trimming: 6 bases; J trimming: 0 bases; junction bases outside the gene matches: 8. This CDR3 contains 14 residues. The germline V gene encodes CDR1 DFQATT and CDR2 SNEGSKA (reference sequence). The CDR3, as DNA: TGCAGTGCACAGATCGGCGGGAGCTCCTACGAGCAGTACTTC. Its translation is CSAQIGGSSYEQYF.

This clonotype was counted only a few times. The rearrangement uses TRBV11-2 and TRBJ2-3, with 7 nucleotides matching TRBD1. Germline assignment: CDR1 SGHAT and CDR2 FQNNGV. The CDR3 length is 17 residues. The V segment lost 1 base and the J segment 2 bases; nucleotides outside the gene matches: 9. Written as DNA, the CDR3 is TGTGCCAGCAGCTTAGCTCCGAGGGGACAGTCCACAGATACGCAGTATTTT. Its translation: CASSLAPRGQSTDTQYF.

The CDR3 bases are TGTGCCAGCAGCCAAGAAGAAAAGCCGCAGTATTTT. This sequence encodes CASSQEEKPQYF. The genes are TRBV3-1 and TRBJ2-3; D is uncertain. The CDR3 loop spans 12 amino acids. Per germline, CDR1 LGHDT and CDR2 YNNKEL (reference sequence). The ends were cut back, 0 bases at V and 10 bases at J, with 8 bases in the middle.

This clonotype has a count of ten or more. The chain links TRBV29-1 to TRBJ2-3; no definite D call. V was trimmed by 4 bases and J by 5 bases, leaving 13 bases between them. The CDR3 is 13 residues long. Germline CDR1 is SQVTM and CDR2 is ANQGSEA. As DNA, the CDR3 is TGCAGCGTTGCCCTCGATCACTTAGATACGCAGTATTTT. Its protein is CSVALDHLDTQYF.

The J gene is TRBJ2-5, the V gene TRBV6-1, with a tentative D call TRBD1 (6 bases). The CDR3 contains 12 residues. The germline V and J ends were trimmed by 7 bases and 5 bases, with 11 bases remaining between them. In germline, CDR1 is MNHNS, CDR2 SASEGT. In DNA form, the CDR3 reads TGTGCCAGCACCCTAAGGGGGGAGACCCAGTACTTC. This translates into CASTLRGETQYF.

The V call is TRBV2, the J call TRBJ2-7; 11 nucleotides match TRBD2. Germline assignment: CDR1 SNHLY and CDR2 FYNNEI. The CDR3 covers 16 residues. The V and J ends lost 7 bases and 6 bases, in that order; junction bases with no gene match: 14. For the CDR3, the DNA is TGTGCCAGCACCCCGGGACTAGCGGCCCGGGGGCGCGAGCAGTACTTC. Amino acid sequence: CASTPGLAARGREQYF.

The gene calls are TRBV27 and TRBJ2-7; D call uncertain. The germline gives CDR1 MNHEY, CDR2 SMNVEV (reference sequence). There are 12 residues in the CDR3. V was trimmed by 8 bases and J by 5 bases, leaving 13 bases between them. CDR3 sequence (DNA): TGTGCCAGCCTCAACGAGCAGAACGAGCAGTACTTC. Protein sequence: CASLNEQNEQYF.

This clonotype has a handful of counts. The chain uses TRBV7-2 and TRBJ2-2; no clear D. There are 15 residues in the CDR3. The germline V gene has CDR1 SGHTA and CDR2 FQGNSA. Trimming left V 0 bases short and J 4 bases short, with 9 bases between. This CDR3 is CASSLAGFVTGELFF. The CDR3 DNA follows: TGTGCCAGCAGCTTAGCAGGTTTCGTCACCGGGGAGCTGTTTTTT.

The sample holds many counts of this clonotype. The rearrangement links TRBV11-3 to TRBJ2-1; the D call may be TRBD1 or TRBD2 (5 bases each). The CDR3 sequence is 16 residues long. Trimming took off 4 bases at V and 2 bases at J, with 15 bases between the two ends. Per the germline V gene, CDR1 is SGHNT and CDR2 is YENEEA. The CDR3 is CASSWGSGGTYNEQFF. Written as DNA, the CDR3 is TGTGCCAGCAGCTGGGGGAGCGGTGGGACCTACAATGAGCAGTTCTTC.

This clonotype was seen repeatedly, ten times or more. The chain couples TRBV5-1 to TRBJ2-1; unclear D gene. The CDR3 covers 13 residues. The germline V and J ends were trimmed by 2 bases and 9 bases, with 12 bases remaining between them. Germline CDR1 and CDR2: SGHRS and YFSETQ. The CDR3 region is CASSFGASGEQFF. The CDR3 DNA is TGCGCCAGCAGCTTTGGAGCATCCGGTGAGCAGTTCTTC.

The V call is TRBV19, the J call TRBJ2-1; D may be TRBD1 (6 bases). V gave up 8 bases and J gave up 5 bases, with 19 bases separating them. CDR3 length equals 15 residues. Germline V CDR1 and CDR2: LNHDA, SQIVND (reference sequence). DNA of the CDR3: TGTGCCAGTTCCCAGGGGAGACCCATCCACAATGAGCAGTTCTTC. It encodes CASSQGRPIHNEQFF.

About this clonotype: One end of the junction fails to match germline, which may point to a read error. This chain links TRBV9 with TRBJ1-4; TRBD1 aligns across 8 bases. The CDR3 totals 16 residues. CDR1 is SGDLS and CDR2 is YYNGEE in the germline V gene. The CDR3: CASSPGTGGGNEKPFF. CDR3 bases: TGTGCCAGCAGCCCCGGGACAGGAGGCGGTAATGAAAAACCGTTTTTT. Filled out from reference TRBV9 and TRBJ1-4, the complete variable domain reads DSGVTQTPKHLITATGQRVTLRCSPRSGDLSVYWYQQSLDQGLQFLIQYYNGEERAKGNILERFSAQQFPDLHSELNLSSLELGDSALYFCASSPGTGGGNEKPFFGSGTQLSVL.

The chain couples TRBV20-1 to TRBJ2-7; D may correspond to TRBD1 or TRBD2 (5 bases each). V was pared by 6 bases and J by 6 bases, with 18 bases between. CDR1 DFQATT and CDR2 SNEGSKA come from the germline V gene (reference sequence). CDR3 length: 13 amino acids. The CDR3 DNA sequence: TGCAGTGCCCCCGGGACCATCATAGGCGAGCAGTACTTC. It encodes CSAPGTIIGEQYF.

There are many counts of this clonotype. V gene TRBV6-1 combines with J gene TRBJ1-1; TRBD1 aligns across 8 bases. There are 15 residues in the CDR3. The junction had 5 bases not matched to a gene; V was cut back by 4 bases and J by 1 base. CDR1 and CDR2 from the germline V gene are MNHNS and SASEGT. The CDR3 loop reads CASSGRQGTNTEAFF. DNA of the CDR3: TGTGCCAGCAGTGGCAGACAGGGGACGAACACTGAAGCTTTCTTT.